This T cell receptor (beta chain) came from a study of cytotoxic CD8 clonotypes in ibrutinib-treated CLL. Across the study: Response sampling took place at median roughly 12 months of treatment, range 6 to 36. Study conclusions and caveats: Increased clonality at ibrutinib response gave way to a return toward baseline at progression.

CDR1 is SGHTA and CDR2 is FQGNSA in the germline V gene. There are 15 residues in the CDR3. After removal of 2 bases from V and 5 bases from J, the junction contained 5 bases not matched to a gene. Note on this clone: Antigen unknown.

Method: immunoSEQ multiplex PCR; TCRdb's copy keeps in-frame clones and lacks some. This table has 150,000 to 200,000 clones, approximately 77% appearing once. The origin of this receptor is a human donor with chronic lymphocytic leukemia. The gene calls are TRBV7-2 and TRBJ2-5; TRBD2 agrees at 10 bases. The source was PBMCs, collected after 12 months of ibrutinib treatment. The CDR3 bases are TGTGCCAGCAGCTTACCTAGCGGGGGTCGGGAGACCCAGTACTTC. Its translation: CASSLPSGGRETQYF.